A single sample is the source of the 9 T cell receptor beta chains below, sequenced in a study of molecular identifiers for immune sequencing clone quantification. Each CDR3 protein is one row after TCRdb ran MiXCR on the PCR reads. The sample yields roughly 320,000 distinct CDR3 sequences, 24% seen once. Sample: naive CD8+ T cells from blood, with Jurkat cell RNA spiked in. Noted subset: FACS-sorted CD8+CD4-CCR7+CD45RA+ naive T cells. The receptor source for this set is a human donor in good health. Some libraries in this study had Jurkat cell RNA spiked in.

The table lists this clonotype with many counts. This chain joins TRBV28 and TRBJ1-5; 8 nucleotides line up with TRBD1. CDR1 is MDHEN, CDR2 SYDVKM, per germline. Trimming cost V 8 bases and J 5 bases; bases outside gene matches: 5. The CDR3 totals 13 residues. The CDR3 nucleotides read TGTGCCAGCTCCCCGACAGGGGATCAGCCCCAGCATTTT. Its protein is CASSPTGDQPQHF. The full variable domain, its missing parts supplied by reference TRBV28 and TRBJ1-5, is DVKVTQSSRYLVKRTGEKVFLECVQDMDHENMFWYRQDPGLGLRLIYFSYDVKMKEKGDIPEGYSVSREKKERFSLILESASTNQTSMYLCASSPTGDQPQHFGDGTRLSIL.

The table lists this clonotype with many counts. DNA of the CDR3: TGCGCCAGCAGCCAAGACGCAGGCAACACTGAAGCTTTCTTT. Its protein is CASSQDAGNTEAFF. The genes are TRBV4-1 and TRBJ1-1, with D hard to call. The CDR3 sequence is 14 residues long. Germline values: CDR1 MGHRA, CDR2 YSYEKL. V lost 0 bases to trimming and J lost 2 bases, with 7 bases between them.

To note about this clonotype: A much bigger clone sits one base away, suggesting this may be a read error. The chain combines TRBV2 with TRBJ1-1; 7 bases align to TRBD1. Germline CDR1 is SNHLY and CDR2 is FYNNEI. V lost 8 bases and J lost 8; bases outside the gene matches: 14. The CDR3 has 14 residues. The CDR3 coding sequence is TGTGCCAGCGCTAGCCTGGGACAGAACTACGAAGCTTTCTTT. Translating it yields CASASLGQNYEAFF.

The chain recombines TRBV7-9 with TRBJ2-2, with D possibly TRBD1 on 5 matching bases. The germline V gene has CDR1 SEHNR and CDR2 FQNEAQ (reference sequence). The CDR3 runs 16 residues. Between the trimmed V and J ends, which lost 6 bases and 5 bases, there was a span of 19 bases. This CDR3 is CASSSDFRELTGELFF. The CDR3 bases are TGTGCCAGCAGTTCCGACTTCAGGGAACTGACCGGGGAGCTGTTTTTT.

This clonotype has only a few counts. This chain joins TRBV30 and TRBJ1-1; no clear D gene. The CDR3 sequence is 12 residues long. The germline V gene encodes CDR1 GTSNPN and CDR2 SVGIG (reference sequence). Trimming left V 0 bases short and J 3 bases short, with 5 bases between. CDR3 sequence: CAWSVGYTEAFF. Written as DNA, the CDR3 is TGTGCCTGGAGTGTCGGTTACACTGAAGCTTTCTTT.

The chain carries TRBV13 and TRBJ1-1, with 10 bases fitting TRBD1. The CDR3 has 15 amino acids. Trimming took 6 bases from V and 4 from J; bases not matched to a gene: 8. Per germline, CDR1 PRHDT and CDR2 FYEKMQ (reference sequence). The CDR3 reads CASRQPTGGFTEAFF. CDR3 nucleotide sequence: TGTGCCAGCAGGCAGCCGACAGGGGGCTTCACTGAAGCTTTCTTT.

Worth noting for this clonotype: The junction shows a germline mismatch at one end, possibly a read error. The rearrangement uses TRBV27 and TRBJ2-7, with D possibly being TRBD1 or TRBD2 (6 bases each). The CDR3 runs 19 residues. Germline CDR1 MNHEY, CDR2 SMNVEV (reference sequence). The DNA for the CDR3 is TGTGCCAGCAGTGCCATTCTTCGCCACAGGAGGGGGAGCTCCTACGAGCTGTACTTC. Residues: CASSAILRHRRGSSYELYF.

The CDR3 loop reads CASSPSSEWDNYYGYTF. DNA for the CDR3: TGTGCCAGCAGCCCCAGTTCCGAATGGGACAACTATTATGGCTACACCTTC. The rearrangement joins TRBV6-2 or TRBV6-3 to TRBJ1-2, with D possibly being TRBD1 (6 bases). Trimming took 6 bases from V and 5 from J, leaving 25 bases between them. CDR1 is MNHEY, CDR2 SVGEGT, per germline. The CDR3 is 17 amino acids.

Details on this clonotype: A junction end diverges from the germline sequence, so it may reflect a read error. This chain connects TRBV4-3 to TRBJ1-1, with a weak D call TRBD1 (6 bases). The germline gives CDR1 LGHNA, CDR2 YSLEER. CDR3 length: 13 amino acids. CDR3: CASSPQGRTEALF. The CDR3 region has the DNA TGCGCCAGCAGCCCCCAGGGGCGGACTGAAGCTCTCTTT.